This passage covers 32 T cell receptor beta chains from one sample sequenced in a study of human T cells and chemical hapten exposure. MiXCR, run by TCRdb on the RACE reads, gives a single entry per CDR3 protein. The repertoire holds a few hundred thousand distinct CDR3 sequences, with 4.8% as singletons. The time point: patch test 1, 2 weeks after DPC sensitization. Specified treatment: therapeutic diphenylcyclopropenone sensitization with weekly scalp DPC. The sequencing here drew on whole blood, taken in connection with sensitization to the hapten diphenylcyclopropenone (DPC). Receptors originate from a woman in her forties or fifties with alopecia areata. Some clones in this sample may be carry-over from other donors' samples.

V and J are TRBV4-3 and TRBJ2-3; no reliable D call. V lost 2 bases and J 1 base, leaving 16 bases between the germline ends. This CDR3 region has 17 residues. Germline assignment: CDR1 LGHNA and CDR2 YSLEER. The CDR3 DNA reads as TGCGCCAGCAGCCAAAGCCGGGTCCACAAAGGCACAGATACGCAGTATTTT. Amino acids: CASSQSRVHKGTDTQYF.

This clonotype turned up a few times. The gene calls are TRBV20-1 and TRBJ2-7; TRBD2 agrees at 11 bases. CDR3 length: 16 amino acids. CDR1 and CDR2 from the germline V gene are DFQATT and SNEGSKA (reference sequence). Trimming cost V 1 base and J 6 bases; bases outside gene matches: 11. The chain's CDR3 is CSARVPSLLAGVEQYF. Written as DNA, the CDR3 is TGCAGTGCTAGAGTCCCTTCTTTACTAGCGGGAGTCGAGCAGTACTTC.

In DNA, the CDR3 is TGTGCCAGCAGCTTGAGAGGGAGGGTGATCGGGGAGCTGTTTTTT. Translating it yields CASSLRGRVIGELFF. The chain couples TRBV5-4 to TRBJ2-2, with 7 bases lining up with TRBD2. Looked up from germline, CDR1 is SGHNT and CDR2 is YYREEE (reference sequence). V was pared by 1 base and J by 7 bases, with 7 bases of the junction left unmatched. The CDR3 totals 15 residues.

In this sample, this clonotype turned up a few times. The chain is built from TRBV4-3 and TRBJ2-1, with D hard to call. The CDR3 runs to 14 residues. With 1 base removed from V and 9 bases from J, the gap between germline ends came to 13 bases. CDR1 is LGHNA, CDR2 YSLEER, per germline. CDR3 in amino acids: CASSQGVGAAEQFF. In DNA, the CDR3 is TGCGCCAGCAGCCAAGGAGTAGGCGCCGCTGAGCAGTTCTTC.

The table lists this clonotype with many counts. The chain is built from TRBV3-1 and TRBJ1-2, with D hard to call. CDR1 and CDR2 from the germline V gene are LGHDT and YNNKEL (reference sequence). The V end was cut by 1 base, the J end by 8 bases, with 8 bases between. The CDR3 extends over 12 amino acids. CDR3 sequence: CASSQGWAGYTF. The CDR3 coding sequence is TGTGCCAGCAGCCAAGGTTGGGCCGGCTACACCTTC.

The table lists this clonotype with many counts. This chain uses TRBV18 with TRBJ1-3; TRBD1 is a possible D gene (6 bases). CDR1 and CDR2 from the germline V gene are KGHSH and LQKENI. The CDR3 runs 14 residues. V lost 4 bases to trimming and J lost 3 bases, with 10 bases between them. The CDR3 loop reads CASSLAQGGNTIYF. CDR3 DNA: TGTGCCAGCTCACTCGCACAGGGTGGAAACACCATATATTTT.

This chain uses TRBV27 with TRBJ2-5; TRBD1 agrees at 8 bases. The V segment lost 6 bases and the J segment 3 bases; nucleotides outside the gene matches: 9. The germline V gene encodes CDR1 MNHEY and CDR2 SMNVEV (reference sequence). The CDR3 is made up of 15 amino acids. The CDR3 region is CASRMLRQGKETQYF. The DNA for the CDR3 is TGTGCCAGCAGAATGCTCAGACAGGGGAAAGAGACCCAGTACTTC.

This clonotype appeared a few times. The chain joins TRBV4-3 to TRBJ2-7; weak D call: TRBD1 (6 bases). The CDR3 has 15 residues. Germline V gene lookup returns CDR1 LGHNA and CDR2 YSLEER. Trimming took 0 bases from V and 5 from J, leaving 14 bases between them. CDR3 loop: CASSQDGQGPDEQYF. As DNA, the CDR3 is TGCGCCAGCAGCCAAGATGGTCAGGGGCCGGACGAGCAGTACTTC.

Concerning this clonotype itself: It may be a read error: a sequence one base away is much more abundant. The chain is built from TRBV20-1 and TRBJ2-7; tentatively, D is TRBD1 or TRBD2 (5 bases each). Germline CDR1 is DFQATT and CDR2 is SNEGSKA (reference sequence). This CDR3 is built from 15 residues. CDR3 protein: CSARPRGFTHYKQYF. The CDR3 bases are TGCAGTGCTAGACCACGGGGCTTTACCCACTACAAGCAGTACTTC.

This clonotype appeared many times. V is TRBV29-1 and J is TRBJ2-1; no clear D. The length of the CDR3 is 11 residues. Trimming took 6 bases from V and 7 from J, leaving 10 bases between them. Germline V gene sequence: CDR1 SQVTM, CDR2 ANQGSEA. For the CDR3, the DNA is TGCAGCGTGACACTGTCGAATGAGCAGTTCTTC. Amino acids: CSVTLSNEQFF.

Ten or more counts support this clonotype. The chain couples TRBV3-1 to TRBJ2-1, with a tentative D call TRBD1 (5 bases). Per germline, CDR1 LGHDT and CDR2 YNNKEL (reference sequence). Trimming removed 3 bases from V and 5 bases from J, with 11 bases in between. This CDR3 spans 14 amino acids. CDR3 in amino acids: CASSQPDSHNEQFF. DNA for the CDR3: TGTGCCAGCAGCCAGCCTGACAGCCACAATGAGCAGTTCTTC.

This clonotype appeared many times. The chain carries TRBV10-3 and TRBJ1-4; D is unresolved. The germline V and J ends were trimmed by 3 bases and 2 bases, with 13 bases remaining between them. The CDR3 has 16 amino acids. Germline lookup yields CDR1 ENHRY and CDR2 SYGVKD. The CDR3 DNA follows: TGTGCCATCAGTGAAAATGACGGGCTCACTAATGAAAAACTGTTTTTT. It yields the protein CAISENDGLTNEKLFF.

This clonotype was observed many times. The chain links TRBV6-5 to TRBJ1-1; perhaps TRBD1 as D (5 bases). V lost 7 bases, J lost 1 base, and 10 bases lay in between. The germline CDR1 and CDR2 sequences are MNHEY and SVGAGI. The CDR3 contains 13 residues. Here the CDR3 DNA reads TGTGCCAGCACCTGGGACCCGAACACTGAAGCTTTCTTT. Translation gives CASTWDPNTEAFF.

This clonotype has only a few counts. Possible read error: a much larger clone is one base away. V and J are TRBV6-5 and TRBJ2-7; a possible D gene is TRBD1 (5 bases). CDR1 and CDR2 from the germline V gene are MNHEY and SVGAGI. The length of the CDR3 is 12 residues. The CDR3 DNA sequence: TGTGCCAGCAGTTCAGGGTTCTACGGGCAGTACTTC. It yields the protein CASSSGFYGQYF.

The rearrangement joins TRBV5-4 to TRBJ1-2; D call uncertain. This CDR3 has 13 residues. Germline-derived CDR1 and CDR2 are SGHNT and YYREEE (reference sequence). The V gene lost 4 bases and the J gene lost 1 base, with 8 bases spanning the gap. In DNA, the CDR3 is TGTGCCAGCAGCCTTGCTGTTAACTATGGCTACACCTTC. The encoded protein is CASSLAVNYGYTF. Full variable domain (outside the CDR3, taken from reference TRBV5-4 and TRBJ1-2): ETGVTQSPTHLIKTRGQQVTLRCSSQSGHNTVSWYQQALGQGPQFIFQYYREEENGRGNFPPRFSGLQFPNYSSELNVNALELDDSALYLCASSLAVNYGYTFGSGTRLTVV.

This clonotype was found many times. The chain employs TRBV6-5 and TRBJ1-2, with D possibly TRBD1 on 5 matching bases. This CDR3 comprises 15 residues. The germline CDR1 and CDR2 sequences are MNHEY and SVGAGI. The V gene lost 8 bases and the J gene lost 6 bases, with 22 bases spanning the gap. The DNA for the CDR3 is TGTGCCAGCTCCCCCAGGCGGGGTACGGGGGATGGCTACACCTTC. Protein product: CASSPRRGTGDGYTF.

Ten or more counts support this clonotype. This CDR3 is CASRTPQGLQSLHF. CDR3 in DNA: TGTGCCAGCAGAACCCCCCAGGGGTTGCAATCCCTCCACTTT. The J gene is TRBJ1-6, the V gene TRBV28; D might be TRBD1 (6 bases). Trimming cost V 6 bases and J 14 bases, with 20 bases left between them. CDR1 and CDR2 from the germline V gene are MDHEN and SYDVKM. The CDR3 has 14 residues. Variable domain in full (rest from reference TRBV28 and TRBJ1-6): DVKVTQSSRYLVKRTGEKVFLECVQDMDHENMFWYRQDPGLGLRLIYFSYDVKMKEKGDIPEGYSVSREKKERFSLILESASTNQTSMYLCASRTPQGLQSLHFGNGTRLTVT.

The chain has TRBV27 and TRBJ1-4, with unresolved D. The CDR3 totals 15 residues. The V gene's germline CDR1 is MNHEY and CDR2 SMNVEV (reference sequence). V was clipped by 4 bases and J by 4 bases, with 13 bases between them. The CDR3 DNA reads TGTGCCAGCAGTTCTTCAGGAAGCTTTAATGAAAAACTGTTTTTT. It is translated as CASSSSGSFNEKLFF.

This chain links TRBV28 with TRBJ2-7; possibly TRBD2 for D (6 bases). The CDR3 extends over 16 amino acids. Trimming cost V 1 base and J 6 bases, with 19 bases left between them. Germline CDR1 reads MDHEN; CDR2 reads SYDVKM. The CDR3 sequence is CASSLFSAGTPFEQYF. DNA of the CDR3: TGTGCCAGCAGTTTATTCTCAGCCGGGACTCCTTTCGAGCAGTACTTC.

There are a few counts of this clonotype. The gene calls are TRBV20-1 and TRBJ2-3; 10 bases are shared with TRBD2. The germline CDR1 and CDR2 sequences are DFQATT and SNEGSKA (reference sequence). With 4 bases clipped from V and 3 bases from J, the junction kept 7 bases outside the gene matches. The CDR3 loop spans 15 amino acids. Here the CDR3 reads CSAIQRGGRTDTQYF. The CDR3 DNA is TGCAGTGCTATCCAGCGGGGGGGCCGTACAGATACGCAGTATTTT.

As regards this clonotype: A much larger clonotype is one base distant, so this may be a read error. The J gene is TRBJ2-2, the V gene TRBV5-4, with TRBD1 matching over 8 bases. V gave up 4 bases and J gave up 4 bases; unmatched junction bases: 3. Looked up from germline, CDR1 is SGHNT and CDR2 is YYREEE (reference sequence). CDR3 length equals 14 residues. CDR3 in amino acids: CASSVQGGTGELFF. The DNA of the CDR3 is TGTGCCAGCAGCGTACAGGGGGGCACCGGGGAGCTGTTTTTT. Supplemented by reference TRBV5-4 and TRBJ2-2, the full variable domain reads ETGVTQSPTHLIKTRGQQVTLRCSSQSGHNTVSWYQQALGQGPQFIFQYYREEENGRGNFPPRFSGLQFPNYSSELNVNALELDDSALYLCASSVQGGTGELFFGEGSRLTVL.

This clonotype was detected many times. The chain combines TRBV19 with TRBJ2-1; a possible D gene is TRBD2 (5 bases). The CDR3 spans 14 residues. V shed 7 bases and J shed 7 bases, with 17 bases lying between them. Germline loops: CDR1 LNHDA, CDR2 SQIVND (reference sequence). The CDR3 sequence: CASTASSFRNEQFF. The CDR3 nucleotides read TGTGCCAGTACCGCTAGCTCCTTTAGGAATGAGCAGTTCTTC.

DNA of the CDR3: TGTGCCAGCAGTTTTGGGGTTGGAAATTCACCCCTCCACTTT. Translation gives CASSFGVGNSPLHF. V gene TRBV28 combines with J gene TRBJ1-6; D remains unclear. CDR3 length: 14 residues. V lost 3 bases and J 7 bases, leaving 10 bases between the germline ends. CDR1 and CDR2 from the germline V gene are MDHEN and SYDVKM. The complete variable domain, with remaining parts taken from reference TRBV28 and TRBJ1-6, reads DVKVTQSSRYLVKRTGEKVFLECVQDMDHENMFWYRQDPGLGLRLIYFSYDVKMKEKGDIPEGYSVSREKKERFSLILESASTNQTSMYLCASSFGVGNSPLHFGNGTRLTVT.

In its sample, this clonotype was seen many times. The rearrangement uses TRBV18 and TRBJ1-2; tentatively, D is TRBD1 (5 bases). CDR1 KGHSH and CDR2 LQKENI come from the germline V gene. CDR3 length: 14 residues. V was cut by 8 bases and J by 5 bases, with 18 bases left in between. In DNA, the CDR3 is TGTGCCAGCCCGAAACCAGGGTCTAGGTATGGCTACACCTTC. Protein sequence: CASPKPGSRYGYTF.

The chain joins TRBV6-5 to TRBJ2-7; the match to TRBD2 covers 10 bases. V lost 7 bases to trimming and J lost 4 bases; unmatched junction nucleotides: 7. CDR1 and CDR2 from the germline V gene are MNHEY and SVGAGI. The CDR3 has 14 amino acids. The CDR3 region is CASNPASGGYEQYF. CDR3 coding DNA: TGTGCCAGCAACCCGGCTAGCGGGGGTTACGAGCAGTACTTC.

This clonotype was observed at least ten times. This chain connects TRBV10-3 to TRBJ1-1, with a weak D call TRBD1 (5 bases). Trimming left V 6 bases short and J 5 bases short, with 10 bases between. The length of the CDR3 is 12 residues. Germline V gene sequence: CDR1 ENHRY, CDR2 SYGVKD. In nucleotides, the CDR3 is TGTGCCATCAGGTCAGGGTGGACTGAAGCTTTCTTT. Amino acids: CAIRSGWTEAFF.

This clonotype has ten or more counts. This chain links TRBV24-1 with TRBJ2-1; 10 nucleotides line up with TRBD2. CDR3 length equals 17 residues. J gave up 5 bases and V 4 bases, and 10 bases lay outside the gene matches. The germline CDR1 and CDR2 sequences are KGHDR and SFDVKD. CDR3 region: CATSDHKAGGFHNEQFF. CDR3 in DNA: TGTGCCACCAGTGACCATAAAGCGGGAGGGTTTCACAATGAGCAGTTCTTC.

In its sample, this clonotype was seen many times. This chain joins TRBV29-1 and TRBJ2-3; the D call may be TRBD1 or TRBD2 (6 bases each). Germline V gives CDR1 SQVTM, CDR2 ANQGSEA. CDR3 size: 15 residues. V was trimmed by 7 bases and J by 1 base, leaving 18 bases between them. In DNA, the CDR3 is TGCAGCGCAGAGGGGGGAGGCGGTCGCACAGATACGCAGTATTTT. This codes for CSAEGGGGRTDTQYF.

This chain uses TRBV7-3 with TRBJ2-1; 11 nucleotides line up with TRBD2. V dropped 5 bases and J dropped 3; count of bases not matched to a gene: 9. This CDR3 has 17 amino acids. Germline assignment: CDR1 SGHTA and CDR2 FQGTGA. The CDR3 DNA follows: TGTGCCAGCAGCCCCCGAACTAGCGGGGGCCTCTACAATGAGCAGTTCTTC. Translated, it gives CASSPRTSGGLYNEQFF.

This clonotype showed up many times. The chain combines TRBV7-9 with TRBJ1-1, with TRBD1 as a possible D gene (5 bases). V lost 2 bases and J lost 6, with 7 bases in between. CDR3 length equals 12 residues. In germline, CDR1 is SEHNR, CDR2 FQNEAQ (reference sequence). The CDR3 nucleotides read TGTGCCAGCAGCTTAACGGGGGCTGAAGCTTTCTTT. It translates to CASSLTGAEAFF.

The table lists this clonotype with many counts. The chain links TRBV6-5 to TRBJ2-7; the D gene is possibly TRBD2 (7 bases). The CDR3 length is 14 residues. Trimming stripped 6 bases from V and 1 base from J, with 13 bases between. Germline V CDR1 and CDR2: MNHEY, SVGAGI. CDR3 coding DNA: TGTGCCAGCAGCTCGAGGGGGGGGTCCTACGAGCAGTACTTC. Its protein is CASSSRGGSYEQYF.

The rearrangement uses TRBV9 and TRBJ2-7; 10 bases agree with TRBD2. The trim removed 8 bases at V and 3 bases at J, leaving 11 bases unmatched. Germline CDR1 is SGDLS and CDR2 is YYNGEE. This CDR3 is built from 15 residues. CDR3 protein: CASSQGASGSYEQYF. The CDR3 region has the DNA TGTGCCAGTTCACAAGGGGCTAGCGGGAGCTACGAGCAGTACTTC.